This TCR beta chain was sequenced in a study of T cell responses to AZD1222 COVID-19 vaccine. On this clone: Its antigen is still unknown. One junction end disagrees with the germline gene, perhaps due to a read error.

General study results and limits: Females outnumbered males among donors, who were mostly white British; clonal diversity was possibly underestimated.

The germline gives CDR1 SGHDT, CDR2 YYEEEE. The CDR3 covers 11 residues. The table came from immunoSEQ multiplex PCR; TCRdb's copy has only in-frame clones and leaves some out. The sample holds some 120,000 clones; 88% are singletons and the top ten take 15% to 20%. The chain has TRBV5-6 and TRBJ1-2; a possible D gene is TRBD1 (5 bases). This TCR derives from an adult in good health. Here the sequenced sample was peripheral blood, taken on day 0 of MenACWY control vaccination. The CDR3 DNA is TGTGCCAGCAGCGGGAGAGGGGTCTTCCCCTTC. Its protein product is CASSGRGVFPF. The whole variable domain, remainder taken from reference TRBV5-6 and TRBJ1-2, is DAGVTQSPTHLIKTRGQQVTLRCSPKSGHDTVSWYQQALGQGPQFIFQYYEEEERQRGNFPDRFSGHQFPNYSSELNVNALLLGDSALYLCASSGRGVFPFGSGTRLTVV.